This T cell receptor beta chain is from a study of T cells in localized non-small cell lung cancer. General study findings and limits: Among the top 100 tumor clones, a median approximately 55 appeared in adjacent lung. Only one tumor region went through sequencing, so heterogeneity may still be there.

As to this clone: The antigen remains unidentified.

Clones were sequenced by immunoSEQ multiplex PCR, and TCRdb holds only the in-frame ones, with some missing. The sample shows 10,000 to 13,000 clones, 70% to 80% of them seen only once. Deletions cut 3 bases from V and 7 bases from J, with 10 bases between. Looked up from germline, CDR1 is KGHSH and CDR2 is LQKENI. This CDR3 is 13 amino acids long. This chain connects TRBV18 to TRBJ2-1; D tentatively reads TRBD1 or TRBD2 (5 bases each). This sequence was found in a male donor at least 60 years old with stage I lung adenocarcinoma. The specimen was peripheral blood, collected before any cancer treatment. CDR3 protein: CASSPSRENEQFF. CDR3 DNA sequence: TGTGCCAGCTCACCGTCCAGGGAGAATGAGCAGTTCTTC.